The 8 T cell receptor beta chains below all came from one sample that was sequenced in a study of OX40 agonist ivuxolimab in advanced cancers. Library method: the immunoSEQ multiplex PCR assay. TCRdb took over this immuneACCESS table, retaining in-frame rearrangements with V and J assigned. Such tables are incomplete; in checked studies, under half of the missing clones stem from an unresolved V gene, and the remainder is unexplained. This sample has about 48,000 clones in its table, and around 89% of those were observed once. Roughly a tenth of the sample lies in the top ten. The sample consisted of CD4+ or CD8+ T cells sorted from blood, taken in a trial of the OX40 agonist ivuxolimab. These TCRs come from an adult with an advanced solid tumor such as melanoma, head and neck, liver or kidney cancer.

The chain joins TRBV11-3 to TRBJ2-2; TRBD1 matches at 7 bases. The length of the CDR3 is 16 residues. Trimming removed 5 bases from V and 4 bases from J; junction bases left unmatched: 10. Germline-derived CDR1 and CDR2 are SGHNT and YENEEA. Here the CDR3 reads CASSPSGTASTGELFF. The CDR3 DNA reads TGTGCCAGCAGCCCCTCCGGGACAGCCTCCACCGGGGAGCTGTTTTTT.

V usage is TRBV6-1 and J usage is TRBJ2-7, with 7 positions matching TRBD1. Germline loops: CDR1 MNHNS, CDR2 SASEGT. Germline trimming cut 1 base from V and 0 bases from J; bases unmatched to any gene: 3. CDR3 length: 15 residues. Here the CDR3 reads CASSEGQGRSYEQYF. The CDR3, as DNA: TGTGCCAGCAGTGAAGGACAGGGCCGCTCCTACGAGCAGTACTTC.

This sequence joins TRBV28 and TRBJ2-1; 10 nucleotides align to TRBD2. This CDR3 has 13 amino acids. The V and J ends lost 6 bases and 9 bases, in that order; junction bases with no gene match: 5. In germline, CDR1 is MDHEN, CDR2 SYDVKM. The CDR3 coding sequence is TGTGCCAGCAGGGGGACTAGCGAGAGTGAGCAGTTCTTC. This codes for CASRGTSESEQFF.

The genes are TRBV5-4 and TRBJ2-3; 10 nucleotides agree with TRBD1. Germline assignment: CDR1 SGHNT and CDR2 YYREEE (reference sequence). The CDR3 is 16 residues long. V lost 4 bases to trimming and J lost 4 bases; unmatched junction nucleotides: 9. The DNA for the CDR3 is TGTGCCAGCAGCCCTCAGACAGGGGGCAGAGCAGATACGCAGTATTTT. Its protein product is CASSPQTGGRADTQYF.

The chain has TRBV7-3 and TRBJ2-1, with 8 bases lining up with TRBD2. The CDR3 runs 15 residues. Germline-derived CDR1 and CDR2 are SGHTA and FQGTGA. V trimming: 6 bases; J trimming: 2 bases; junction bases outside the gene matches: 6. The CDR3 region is CASSISGEAYNEQFF. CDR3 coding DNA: TGTGCCAGCAGTATTAGCGGGGAAGCCTACAATGAGCAGTTCTTC.

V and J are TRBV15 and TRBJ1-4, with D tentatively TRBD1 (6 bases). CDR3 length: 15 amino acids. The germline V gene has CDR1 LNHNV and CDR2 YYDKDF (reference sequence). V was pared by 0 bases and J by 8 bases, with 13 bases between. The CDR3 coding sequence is TGTGCCACCAGCAGAGATCCGGGGGGCGGGGAAAAACTGTTTTTT. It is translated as CATSRDPGGGEKLFF. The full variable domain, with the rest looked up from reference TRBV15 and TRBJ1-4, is DAMVIQNPRYQVTQFGKPVTLSCSQTLNHNVMYWYQQKSSQAPKLLFHYYDKDFNNEADTPDNFQSRRPNTSFCFLDIRSPGLGDTAMYLCATSRDPGGGEKLFFGSGTQLSVL.

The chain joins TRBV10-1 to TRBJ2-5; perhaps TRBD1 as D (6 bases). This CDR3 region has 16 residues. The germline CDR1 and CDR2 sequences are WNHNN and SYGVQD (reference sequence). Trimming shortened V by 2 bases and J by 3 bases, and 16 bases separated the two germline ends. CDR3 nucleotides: TGCGCCAGCAGTGAGGTGGGGTTAGGGGGAGAAGAGACCCAGTACTTC. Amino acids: CASSEVGLGGEETQYF.

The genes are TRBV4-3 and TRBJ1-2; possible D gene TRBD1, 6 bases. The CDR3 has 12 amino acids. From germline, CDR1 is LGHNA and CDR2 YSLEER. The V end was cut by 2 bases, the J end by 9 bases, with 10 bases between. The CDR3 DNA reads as TGCGCCAGCAGCCAAAACAGGGATCGCTACACCTTC. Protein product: CASSQNRDRYTF.